Below are 6 T cell receptor beta chains sequenced from a single sample in a study of T cell responses to AZD1222 COVID-19 vaccine. Repertoires were generated with immunoSEQ multiplex PCR, while TCRdb's copy carries only in-frame clones and drops some. The sample carries about 130,000 clones, 80% to 95% recorded once. Sequenced material: peripheral blood, taken on day 0 of AZD1222 vaccination. All receptors derive from an adult in good health.

This rearrangement joins TRBV29-1 to TRBJ2-1, with a weak D call TRBD2 (5 bases). CDR3 length: 13 residues. Germline values: CDR1 SQVTM, CDR2 ANQGSEA. V was trimmed by 2 bases and J by 4 bases, leaving 9 bases between them. The CDR3 bases are TGCAGCGTTGAATCTGGAGGTTACAATGAGCAGTTCTTC. This encodes CSVESGGYNEQFF.

This clone was picked up one time. This chain joins TRBV7-3 and TRBJ2-1; D is possibly TRBD2 (6 bases). Germline loops: CDR1 SGHTA, CDR2 FQGTGA. The CDR3 has 20 amino acids. V lost 5 bases, J lost 0 bases, and 26 bases lay in between. Written as DNA, the CDR3 is TGTGCCAGCAGCCCCAACTTGGGGACTGCGCGCCCGAGCTCCTACAATGAGCAGTTCTTC. As protein: CASSPNLGTARPSSYNEQFF.

The chain has TRBV7-9 and TRBJ2-1, with TRBD2 matching 8 bases. V shed 4 bases, J shed 0 bases, and the junction held 5 bases outside the gene matches. CDR1 and CDR2 (germline): SEHNR, FQNEAQ (reference sequence). The CDR3 loop spans 16 amino acids. The chain's CDR3 is CASSSVLAVSYNEQFF. The CDR3 DNA reads as TGTGCCAGCAGCTCCGTACTAGCGGTCTCCTACAATGAGCAGTTCTTC.

This chain links TRBV6-2 or TRBV6-3 with TRBJ2-1; 11 nucleotides match TRBD2. With V trimmed by 6 bases and J by 3 bases, 10 bases remained unmatched. The CDR3 is 17 residues long. Looked up from germline, CDR1 is MNHEY and CDR2 is SVGEGT. The DNA for the CDR3 is TGTGCCAGCAGCCAGGAGGGGACTAGCGGACGCTACAATGAGCAGTTCTTC. It specifies CASSQEGTSGRYNEQFF.

This clone is a singleton in its sample. The chain recombines TRBV19 with TRBJ2-1; 8 bases agree with TRBD2. V shed 4 bases, J shed 4 bases, and the junction held 9 bases outside the gene matches. Per germline, CDR1 LNHDA and CDR2 SQIVND (reference sequence). This CDR3 is built from 16 residues. The CDR3 bases are TGTGCCAGTAGTACAGCTGCGGGGGGTTCTTACAATGAGCAGTTCTTC. Translating it yields CASSTAAGGSYNEQFF.

The rearrangement links TRBV2 to TRBJ2-1; no definite D call. V was trimmed by 7 bases and J by 0 bases, leaving 13 bases between them. Germline loops: CDR1 SNHLY, CDR2 FYNNEI. This CDR3 has 15 residues. Here the CDR3 reads CASKSGHSSYNEQFF. In DNA, the CDR3 is TGTGCCAGCAAATCGGGCCACAGCTCCTACAATGAGCAGTTCTTC.